A single sample is the source of the 15 T cell receptor beta chains below, sequenced in a study of OX40 agonist ivuxolimab in advanced cancers. The table came from immunoSEQ multiplex PCR; TCRdb's copy has only in-frame clones and leaves some out. The sample yields tens of thousands of clones, over 80% seen once. Specimen: CD4+ or CD8+ T cells sorted from blood, collected in a trial of the OX40 agonist ivuxolimab. These receptors came from an adult with an advanced solid tumor such as melanoma, head and neck, liver or kidney cancer.

This rearrangement joins TRBV13 to TRBJ2-2; 7 positions match TRBD2. The V segment lost 2 bases and the J segment 7 bases; nucleotides outside the gene matches: 4. The CDR3 spans 14 residues. Germline V lookup: CDR1 PRHDT, CDR2 FYEKMQ (reference sequence). CDR3 sequence: CASSLYRGVGELFF. Here the CDR3 DNA reads TGTGCCAGCAGCTTATATCGGGGGGTCGGGGAGCTGTTTTTT.

This clone has only a few counts. This chain's CDR3 is CASNRYTEAFF. CDR3 DNA: TGTGCCAGCAATAGATACACTGAAGCTTTCTTT. The V gene is TRBV28, the J gene TRBJ1-1; D is unclear. The CDR3 contains 11 residues. Trimming left V 7 bases short and J 3 bases short, with 6 bases between. Germline-derived CDR1 and CDR2 are MDHEN and SYDVKM.

The chain has TRBV12-5 and TRBJ2-3; D could derive from TRBD1 or TRBD2 (5 bases each). V was cut by 0 bases and J by 2 bases, with 15 bases left in between. Looked up from germline, CDR1 is LGHNT and CDR2 is FRNRAP. This CDR3 has 17 amino acids. CDR3 nucleotides: TGTGCTAGTGGTTTGGTACGGGACGGGACGATCACAGATACGCAGTATTTT. It codes for CASGLVRDGTITDTQYF.

The chain recombines TRBV21-1 with TRBJ2-7; TRBD1 is the table's D call and was not checked against the DNA. TRBV21-1 is recorded as a pseudogene. This CDR3 comprises 14 residues. CDR3 nucleotide sequence: TGTGCCAGCAGCAAGCGCTCAGGGGTATACGAGCAGTACTTC. Amino acids: CASSKRSGVYEQYF.

The sample holds a few counts of this clone. The chain links TRBV2 to TRBJ2-7, with TRBD1 matching over 8 bases. The CDR3 contains 14 residues. Per germline, CDR1 SNHLY and CDR2 FYNNEI. After removal of 7 bases from V and 0 bases from J, the junction contained 5 bases not matched to a gene. DNA for the CDR3: TGTGCCAGCACCGGGGACAGGTCCTCCTACGAGCAGTACTTC. Translation gives CASTGDRSSYEQYF. Looking up the rest from reference TRBV2 and TRBJ2-7 gives the full variable domain: EPEVTQTPSHQVTQMGQEVILRCVPISNHLYFYWYRQILGQKVEFLVSFYNNEISEKSEIFDDQFSVERPDGSNFTLKIRSTKLEDSAMYFCASTGDRSSYEQYFGPGTRLTVT.

J is TRBJ2-7 and V is TRBV7-2; perhaps TRBD2 as D (5 bases). Trimming removed 2 bases at V and 3 bases at J, with 14 bases between. The germline gives CDR1 SGHTA, CDR2 FQGNSA. The CDR3 consists of 15 residues. Here the CDR3 reads CASSLFLGLNYEQYF. The DNA for the CDR3 is TGTGCCAGCAGCTTATTCCTAGGACTTAACTACGAGCAGTACTTC.

V and J are TRBV28 and TRBJ1-3, with D hard to call. Per germline, CDR1 MDHEN and CDR2 SYDVKM. V dropped 6 bases and J dropped 5 bases, with 8 bases sitting between them. There are 12 residues in the CDR3. The CDR3 region is CASSLDRNTIYF. DNA for the CDR3: TGTGCCAGCAGCCTGGATAGAAACACCATATATTTT.

The chain combines TRBV6-5 with TRBJ2-2, with D perhaps assigned TRBD1 or TRBD2 (5 bases each). The germline V gene has CDR1 MNHEY and CDR2 SVGAGI. This CDR3 contains 15 residues. Trimming removed 4 bases at V and 7 bases at J, with 16 bases between. Here the CDR3 reads CASSSTGTPDGELFF. In nucleotides, the CDR3 is TGTGCCAGCAGTTCAACCGGGACCCCCGACGGGGAGCTGTTTTTT.

This clone was observed once. The gene calls are TRBV2 and TRBJ2-1; D possibly matches TRBD1 or TRBD2 (5 bases each). The CDR3 is made up of 13 amino acids. Germline V gene sequence: CDR1 SNHLY, CDR2 FYNNEI. V was pared by 8 bases and J by 5 bases, with 13 bases between. CDR3 region: CASVQGPNNEQFF. CDR3 in DNA: TGTGCCAGCGTGCAGGGACCAAACAATGAGCAGTTCTTC.

This clone showed up just once. The chain employs TRBV5-4 and TRBJ2-5; 7 bases fit TRBD2. Trimming removed 4 bases from V and 4 bases from J; junction bases left unmatched: 4. From germline, CDR1 is SGHNT and CDR2 YYREEE (reference sequence). The CDR3 is 13 amino acids. The CDR3: CASSQTSAETQYF. The CDR3 bases are TGTGCCAGCAGCCAAACTAGCGCAGAGACCCAGTACTTC.

This clone was recorded once. The V gene is TRBV6-4, the J gene TRBJ1-3; D not resolved. This CDR3 has 13 residues. The germline CDR1 and CDR2 sequences are MRHNA and SNTAGT. With 4 bases removed from V and 4 bases from J, the gap between germline ends came to 8 bases. For the CDR3, the DNA is TGTGCCAGCAGTGCCTCGCACGGAAACACCATATATTTT. It encodes CASSASHGNTIYF.

The sample holds a few counts of this clone. The chain carries TRBV5-5 and TRBJ1-4; maybe TRBD1 (5 bases). V gave up 0 bases and J gave up 5 bases, with 17 bases separating them. The CDR3 spans 17 residues. Germline V lookup: CDR1 SGHKS, CDR2 YYEKEE (reference sequence). CDR3 region: CASSLGNRGSSNEKLFF. As DNA, the CDR3 is TGTGCCAGCAGCTTGGGGAATAGGGGCTCGTCAAATGAAAAACTGTTTTTT.

The chain combines TRBV15 with TRBJ2-7; 7 bases agree with TRBD1. CDR3 length equals 16 residues. CDR1 and CDR2 from the germline V gene are LNHNV and YYDKDF (reference sequence). Trimming cost V 0 bases and J 2 bases; bases outside gene matches: 7. CDR3 loop: CATSRESTGATYEQYF. CDR3 DNA: TGTGCCACCAGCAGAGAGTCAACAGGGGCAACCTACGAGCAGTACTTC.

The chain carries TRBV7-2 and TRBJ2-5; no clear D. Germline loops: CDR1 SGHTA, CDR2 FQGNSA. V was clipped by 3 bases and J by 8 bases, with 10 bases between them. CDR3 size: 12 residues. CDR3 residues: CASSLVRGTQYF. The CDR3 coding sequence is TGTGCCAGCAGCTTGGTACGTGGAACCCAGTACTTC.

The chain recombines TRBV7-2 with TRBJ2-7; the D gene is possibly TRBD1 (6 bases). Trimming took off 5 bases at V and 4 bases at J, with 15 bases between the two ends. This CDR3 spans 14 amino acids. In germline, CDR1 is SGHTA, CDR2 FQGNSA. The CDR3: CASSPPRGQYEQYF. The CDR3 DNA sequence: TGTGCCAGCAGCCCCCCACGTGGACAGTACGAGCAGTACTTC.